The 16 T cell receptor beta chains reported below all come from one sample, sequenced in a study of Ad26.COV2.S vaccination and SARS-CoV-2 variants. Regarding treatment: around 19 received Ad26.COV2.S at low or high dose, single or two shots; about 5 received placebo; per-sample allocation not given. Day 63 after the first injection of vaccine or placebo was the sampling time. Data came from immunoSEQ multiplex PCR; TCRdb stores just in-frame clones and leaves some out. The table records fewer than 600,000 clones, roughly 87% of them present only once. The source was peripheral blood, collected in a trial of Ad26.COV2.S vaccine versus placebo. Receptor source: a person aged 18-60 years who received the Ad26.COV2.S COVID-19 vaccine or a placebo.

This chain connects TRBV28 to TRBJ1-5, with D unresolved. Looked up from germline, CDR1 is MDHEN and CDR2 is SYDVKM. The CDR3 has 14 residues. The V and J ends lost 5 bases and 0 bases respectively, with 8 bases between them. CDR3: CASSPHTSNQPQHF. The CDR3 nucleotides are TGTGCCAGCAGTCCCCACACTAGCAATCAGCCCCAGCATTTT. Based on the CDR3 plus reference TRBV28 and TRBJ1-5, the full variable domain is DVKVTQSSRYLVKRTGEKVFLECVQDMDHENMFWYRQDPGLGLRLIYFSYDVKMKEKGDIPEGYSVSREKKERFSLILESASTNQTSMYLCASSPHTSNQPQHFGDGTRLSIL.

The chain employs TRBV28 and TRBJ1-5; the match to TRBD1 covers 7 bases. V was clipped by 5 bases and J by 1 base; unmatched bases: 5. Looked up from germline, CDR1 is MDHEN and CDR2 is SYDVKM. The CDR3 runs to 15 residues. CDR3 DNA sequence: TGTGCCAGCAGTGACCGACAGGGAAGCAATCAGCCCCAGCATTTT. As protein: CASSDRQGSNQPQHF.

The chain couples TRBV7-2 to TRBJ1-1; no firm D call. The germline gives CDR1 SGHTA, CDR2 FQGNSA. This CDR3 is 11 amino acids long. Trimming stripped 0 bases from V and 8 bases from J, with 4 bases between. The CDR3, as DNA: TGTGCCAGCAGCTTAGCGCTGGAAGCTTTCTTT. This codes for CASSLALEAFF.

For the CDR3, the DNA is TGTGCCAGCAGATTTAACAGGGGGCCACAGACCCAGTACTTC. Translation gives CASRFNRGPQTQYF. The V and J genes are TRBV6-5 and TRBJ2-5; 9 bases agree with TRBD1. Germline CDR1 reads MNHEY; CDR2 reads SVGAGI. V trimming: 6 bases; J trimming: 6 bases; junction bases outside the gene matches: 8. The length of the CDR3 is 14 residues.

The J gene is TRBJ2-2, the V gene TRBV7-3; 9 bases fit TRBD2. Germline lookup yields CDR1 SGHTA and CDR2 FQGTGA. After removal of 4 bases from V and 6 bases from J, the junction contained 12 bases not matched to a gene. The CDR3 length is 17 residues. The CDR3 region is CASSSHMTSGAPGELFF. The CDR3 nucleotides read TGTGCCAGCAGCTCCCACATGACTAGCGGCGCTCCCGGGGAGCTGTTTTTT.

The rearrangement links TRBV9 to TRBJ1-3; D remains ambiguous. Germline V CDR1 and CDR2: SGDLS, YYNGEE. CDR3 length: 19 residues. Trimming removed 3 bases from V and 0 bases from J, with 22 bases in between. The CDR3 is CASSERPDGVTSSGNTIYF. In nucleotides, the CDR3 is TGTGCCAGCAGCGAGCGACCCGACGGTGTAACAAGCTCTGGAAACACCATATATTTT.

This clone has a handful of counts. The genes are TRBV3-1 (or the pseudogene TRBV3-2) and TRBJ2-1; TRBD1 matches 10 bases. The J segment lost 4 bases and the V segment lost 4 bases, leaving 1 base of the junction unmatched. This CDR3 is built from 14 residues. In germline, CDR1 is LGHDT, CDR2 YNNKEL (reference sequence). CDR3 residues: CASSRDRGYNEQFF. The CDR3 DNA follows: TGTGCCAGCAGCCGGGACAGGGGTTACAATGAGCAGTTCTTC.

J is TRBJ1-1 and V is TRBV5-4, with TRBD1 as a possible D gene (5 bases). The CDR3 loop spans 13 amino acids. The germline CDR1 and CDR2 sequences are SGHNT and YYREEE (reference sequence). V lost 3 bases, J lost 5 bases, and 11 bases lay in between. The CDR3 sequence: CASSWGAGTEAFF. The DNA for the CDR3 is TGTGCCAGCAGCTGGGGCGCCGGGACTGAAGCTTTCTTT.

V and J are TRBV14 and TRBJ1-1; D is unclear. The CDR3 runs to 16 residues. The germline V gene has CDR1 SGHDN and CDR2 FVKESK. Trimming took off 0 bases at V and 1 base at J, with 12 bases between the two ends. The DNA of the CDR3 is TGTGCCAGCAGCCAAGATTTAGTCTGGGAGAACACTGAAGCTTTCTTT. Protein sequence: CASSQDLVWENTEAFF. Together with reference TRBV14 and TRBJ1-1, the CDR3 gives the full variable domain: EAGVTQFPSHSVIEKGQTVTLRCDPISGHDNLYWYRRVMGKEIKFLLHFVKESKQDESGMPNNRFLAERTGGTYSTLKVQPAELEDSGVYFCASSQDLVWENTEAFFGQGTRLTVV.

Notes on this clone: The same CDR3 can be traced to other DNA sequences in this sample. This chain joins TRBV6-5 and TRBJ2-2; D is possibly TRBD1 (6 bases). The V end was cut by 6 bases, the J end by 3 bases, with 8 bases between. The CDR3 sequence is 13 residues long. CDR1 is MNHEY and CDR2 is SVGAGI in the germline V gene. CDR3: CASRTGDTGELFF. DNA of the CDR3: TGTGCCAGCAGGACAGGAGACACCGGGGAGCTGTTTTTT.

This chain connects TRBV19 to TRBJ2-7, with TRBD2 matching 13 bases. The V gene end was trimmed by 5 bases and the J gene end by 4 bases; junction bases not matched to a gene: 2. Germline V gene sequence: CDR1 LNHDA, CDR2 SQIVND (reference sequence). CDR3 length: 14 residues. The CDR3 DNA is TGTGCCAGTAGTCGGACTAGCGGGGGATACGAGCAGTACTTC. It is translated as CASSRTSGGYEQYF. Variable domain in full (rest from reference TRBV19 and TRBJ2-7): DGGITQSPKYLFRKEGQNVTLSCEQNLNHDAMYWYRQDPGQGLRLIYYSQIVNDFQKGDIAEGYSVSREKKESFPLTVTSAQKNPTAFYLCASSRTSGGYEQYFGPGTRLTVT.

The chain uses TRBV19 and TRBJ2-1; D gene unclear. With 3 bases removed from V and 2 bases from J, the gap between germline ends came to 8 bases. In germline, CDR1 is LNHDA, CDR2 SQIVND (reference sequence). The CDR3 has 14 amino acids. DNA for the CDR3: TGTGCCAGTAGTATGGAGACAACCTACAATGAGCAGTTCTTC. Amino acids: CASSMETTYNEQFF. Based on the CDR3 plus reference TRBV19 and TRBJ2-1, the full variable domain is DGGITQSPKYLFRKEGQNVTLSCEQNLNHDAMYWYRQDPGQGLRLIYYSQIVNDFQKGDIAEGYSVSREKKESFPLTVTSAQKNPTAFYLCASSMETTYNEQFFGPGTRLTVL.

This clone is a singleton in its sample. The chain links TRBV12-3 or TRBV12-4 to TRBJ1-2; possibly TRBD1 for D (6 bases). The V gene lost 6 bases and the J gene lost 6 bases, with 14 bases spanning the gap. This CDR3 has 13 amino acids. CDR3 sequence reads: CASSTWTVDGYTF. Here the CDR3 DNA reads TGTGCCAGCAGCACGTGGACAGTAGATGGCTACACCTTC.

About this clone itself: Other DNA sequences in this specimen translate into the identical CDR3. CDR3 sequence (DNA): TGTGCCAGCAGCCAGGGGGTAGGGGAGACCCAGTACTTC. Protein: CASSQGVGETQYF. The rearrangement uses TRBV14 and TRBJ2-5, with D perhaps matching TRBD1 or TRBD2 (5 bases each). Germline assignment: CDR1 SGHDN and CDR2 FVKESK. The CDR3 runs 13 residues. Trimming left V 3 bases short and J 5 bases short, with 10 bases between.

V usage is TRBV5-4 and J usage is TRBJ2-1; 15 nucleotides align to TRBD2. The CDR3 totals 18 residues. Trimming removed 4 bases from V and 7 bases from J; junction bases left unmatched: 12. Per the germline V gene, CDR1 is SGHNT and CDR2 is YYREEE (reference sequence). DNA of the CDR3: TGTGCCAGCAGCCGTGGACTAGCGGGGGGGCCACAGGGTAATGAGCAGTTCTTC. Its protein product is CASSRGLAGGPQGNEQFF.

The rearrangement uses TRBV5-1 and TRBJ1-4, with D unresolved. The CDR3 covers 17 residues. CDR1 is SGHRS and CDR2 is YFSETQ in the germline V gene. The V end was cut by 0 bases, the J end by 0 bases, with 12 bases between. The CDR3 here is CASSLATLDATNEKLFF. Written as DNA, the CDR3 is TGCGCCAGCAGCTTGGCGACACTTGACGCAACTAATGAAAAACTGTTTTTT.